The TCR beta chain under discussion was sequenced for a study of CD8 T cells in Susac syndrome. General observations from the study: In its TCR sequencing and HLA analysis, the study acknowledged that the number of individuals was relatively small.

Random hexamers were used to reverse transcribe about 0.5 to 1 ug of RNA. The authors amplified TCR beta CDR3 across 54 Vbeta and 13 Jbeta using immunoSEQ multiplex PCR. TCRdb reprocessed the immunoSEQ multiplex PCR reads via MiXCR and lists one record per CDR3 protein. The sample has 250,000 to 300,000 distinct CDR3 sequences, about 82% seen once. V was cut by 2 bases and J by 0 bases, with 10 bases left in between. CDR3 length: 15 residues. Germline-derived CDR1 and CDR2 are SGDLS and YYNGEE. Of note for this clonotype: Its antigen is unknown.

TCR beta was sequenced from blood CD8+ and CD4+ T cells. Through negative isolation, CD4+ and CD8+ T cells were obtained, while TEMRA cells were enriched using FACS. Source material: CD8+ T cells from PBMCs. The source of this sequence is a human donor with multiple sclerosis. The chain has TRBV9 and TRBJ2-3, with D possibly called TRBD1 or TRBD2 (5 bases each). In DNA, the CDR3 is TGTGCCAGCAGCGTCGGGACGATGAGCACAGATACGCAGTATTTT. This translates into CASSVGTMSTDTQYF.